These T cell receptor beta chains were read from a single sample in a study of MAIT cells during Salmonella Paratyphi A infection. MiXCR, applied by TCRdb to the 5' RACE reads, yields one record per CDR3 protein. The sample shows around 570 distinct CDR3 sequences, about a third of them seen only once. The sequenced sample was MAIT cells from blood, obtained at the first sampling point of the challenge study. Receptors were obtained from a person between 18 and 75 years old who was deliberately infected with Salmonella Paratyphi A in a paratyphoid fever challenge study. CDR3s include the opening cysteine and the closing phenylalanine or tryptophan. The D gene is left open where the match is weak. For some rows the clone size is stated as once, few or many, or as a class when expanded; others skip it.

D: .; size: large; V: TRBV20-1; J: TRBJ2-5; CDR3: CSARIREAETQYF; DNA: TGCAGTGCTAGAATCAGGGAGGCTGAGACCCAGTACTTC
D: .; size: .; V: TRBV11-3; J: TRBJ2-1; CDR3: CASSLGSNEQFF; DNA: TGTGCCAGCAGCTTAGGATCTAATGAGCAGTTCTTC
D: .; size: medium-sized; V: TRBV12-3/TRBV12-4; J: TRBJ2-1; CDR3: CASSTQSHEQFF; DNA: TGTGCCAGCAGCACCCAGTCTCATGAGCAGTTCTTC
D: TRBD2; size: large; V: TRBV29-1; J: TRBJ2-1; CDR3: CSSGGAGDYNEQFF; DNA: TGCAGCAGTGGGGGAGCGGGAGACTACAATGAGCAGTTCTTC
D: .; size: .; V: TRBV12-3/TRBV12-4; J: TRBJ2-7; CDR3: CASSLTLYEQYF; DNA: TGTGCCAGCAGTCTCACTCTCTACGAGCAGTACTTC
D: TRBD1; size: few; V: TRBV18; J: TRBJ2-5; CDR3: CASSLRDRDGETQYF; DNA: TGTGCCAGCTCACTCCGGGACAGGGATGGGGAGACCCAGTACTTC
D: TRBD1; size: medium-sized; V: TRBV24-1; J: TRBJ1-1; CDR3: CATRNTGGHTEAFF; DNA: TGTGCCACCAGAAACACAGGGGGCCACACTGAAGCTTTCTTT
D: TRBD2; size: hyperexpanded; V: TRBV20-1; J: TRBJ2-1; CDR3: CSAGGGRDYNEQFF; DNA: TGCAGTGCGGGGGGGGGAAGGGACTACAATGAGCAGTTCTTC
D: TRBD1; size: .; V: TRBV6-4; J: TRBJ2-2; CDR3: CASSDSTGAGELFF; DNA: TGTGCCAGCAGTGACTCGACAGGGGCCGGGGAGCTGTTTTTT
D: TRBD2; size: .; V: TRBV5-1; J: TRBJ2-3; CDR3: CASSLSGREYTDTQYF; DNA: TGCGCCAGCAGTCTTAGCGGGAGAGAGTATACAGATACGCAGTATTTT
D: .; size: .; V: TRBV6-5; J: TRBJ2-5; CDR3: CASSFGDKYQETQYF; DNA: TGTGCCAGCAGTTTCGGAGATAAGTACCAAGAGACCCAGTACTTC
D: TRBD1; size: medium-sized; V: TRBV15; J: TRBJ1-5; CDR3: CATSRDNGRGYQPQHF; DNA: TGTGCCACCAGCAGAGATAATGGCAGGGGGTATCAGCCCCAGCATTTT
D: TRBD1; size: medium-sized; V: TRBV20-1; J: TRBJ1-4; CDR3: CSAPTGINEKLFF; DNA: TGCAGTGCTCCGACAGGGATTAATGAAAAACTGTTTTTT
D: TRBD2; size: .; V: TRBV20-1; J: TRBJ2-5; CDR3: CSARGESGTSGGPKETQYF; DNA: TGCAGTGCTAGAGGGGAATCCGGGACTAGCGGGGGGCCGAAAGAGACCCAGTACTTC
D: .; size: .; V: TRBV20-1; J: TRBJ2-7; CDR3: CSAQGGLISYEQYF; DNA: TGCAGTGCTCAGGGGGGGCTTATCTCCTACGAGCAGTACTTC
D: .; size: .; V: TRBV7-7; J: TRBJ2-5; CDR3: CASSLTSNGDPAYQETQYF; DNA: TGTGCTAGCAGCCTAACTAGCAACGGGGACCCAGCGTACCAAGAGACCCAGTACTTC
D: .; size: medium-sized; V: TRBV11-3; J: TRBJ1-1; CDR3: CASSLEWTNMGAFF; DNA: TGTGCCAGCAGCTTAGAGTGGACAAACATGGGAGCTTTCTTT